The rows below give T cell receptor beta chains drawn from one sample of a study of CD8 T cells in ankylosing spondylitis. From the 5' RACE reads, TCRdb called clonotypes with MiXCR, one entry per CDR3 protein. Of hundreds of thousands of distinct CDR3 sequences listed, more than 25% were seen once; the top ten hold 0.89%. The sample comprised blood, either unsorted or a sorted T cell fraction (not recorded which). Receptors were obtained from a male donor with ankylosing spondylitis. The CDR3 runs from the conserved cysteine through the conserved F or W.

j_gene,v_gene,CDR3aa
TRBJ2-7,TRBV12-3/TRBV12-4,CASSLTPKSTYEQYF
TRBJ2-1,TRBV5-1,CASSFAVNSYNEQFF
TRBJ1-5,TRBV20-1,CSASPGTGGESGNQPQHF
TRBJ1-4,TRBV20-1,CSAYRTNTNEKLFF
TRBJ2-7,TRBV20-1,CSAETFGQGAEQYF
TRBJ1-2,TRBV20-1,CSAAGTGPYGYTF
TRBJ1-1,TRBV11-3,CASSLARSAEAFF
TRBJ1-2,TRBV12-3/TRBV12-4,CASSHGLRVGSGYTF
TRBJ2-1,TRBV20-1,CSARGRRALDNEQFF
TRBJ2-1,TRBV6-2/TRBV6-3,CASSPYRGQGYNEQFF
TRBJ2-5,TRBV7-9,CASSPRETQYF
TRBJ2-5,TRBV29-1,CSVVSGETQYF
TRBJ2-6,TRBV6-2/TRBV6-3,CASSSLGPQGTAYGANVLTF
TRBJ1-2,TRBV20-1,CSAPGQGIF
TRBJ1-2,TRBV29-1,CSIPGFDYGYTF
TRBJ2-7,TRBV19,CASSIYRGEQYF
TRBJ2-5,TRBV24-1,CATSDLGQQETQYF
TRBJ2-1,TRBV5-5,CASSLLPVASSSSSEQFF
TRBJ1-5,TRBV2,CASSVQGAGGNQPQHF
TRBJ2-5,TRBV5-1,CASSLEGTGPRYF
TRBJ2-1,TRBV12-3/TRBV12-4,CASSLSAGVVDEQFF
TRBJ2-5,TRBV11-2,CASSWNRGVQETQYF
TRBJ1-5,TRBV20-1,CSARDQGPGNQPQHF
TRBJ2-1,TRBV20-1,CSARDPQGLGGGKQFF
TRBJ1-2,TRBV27,CASVRSWGGTGGNYGYTF
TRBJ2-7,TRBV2,CASKQASDEQYF
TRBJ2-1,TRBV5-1,CASSAYRDFSGNEQFF
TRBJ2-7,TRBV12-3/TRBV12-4,CASARGFYEQYF
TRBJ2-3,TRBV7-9,CASSFGTSVITQYF
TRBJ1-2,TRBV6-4,CASSESLGVLGYTF
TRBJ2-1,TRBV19,CASSMQGDGEQFF
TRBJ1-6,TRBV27,CASRTAYNSPLHF
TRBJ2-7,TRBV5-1,CASSMGGQESSYEQYF
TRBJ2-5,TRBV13,CASSKPGRRTETQYF
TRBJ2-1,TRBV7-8,CASSSGPLNEQFF
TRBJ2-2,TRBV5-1,CASTPGTTDTGELFF
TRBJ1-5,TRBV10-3,CAISSGVSNQPQHF
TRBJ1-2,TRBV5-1,CASSPGSGANYGYTF
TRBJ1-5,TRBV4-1,CASSQEGTVGQPQHF
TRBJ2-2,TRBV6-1,CASSKAAHNTGELFF
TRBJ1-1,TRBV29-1,CSVAFTEAFF
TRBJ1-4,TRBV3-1,CASSRFARGLRGEKLFF
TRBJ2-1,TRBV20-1,CSAETAGTWPNEQFF